This TCR beta chain was sequenced in a study of T cells in Graves' hyperthyroidism and ophthalmopathy. In the study overall: Peripheral blood draws took place at initial diagnosis, ahead of any treatment. Findings and limits, study-wide: In the blood, most expanded thyroid clonotypes above 0.001 appeared as well.

To note about this clonotype: Its target is unknown.

From RNA transcripts, TCR beta CDR3 regions were amplified. The HTBI primer set was used in a first-round RT-PCR of the TCR CDR3. In TCRdb, the multiplex PCR reads were re-called with MiXCR into one record per CDR3 protein. This table has hundreds of thousands of distinct CDR3 sequences, around 13% appearing once. Input material: blood. This receptor was obtained from a woman in her late teens or twenties with Graves' hyperthyroidism.

CDR3 sequence: CASSHTGNTEAFF. For the CDR3, the DNA is TGTGCCAGTAGCCACACGGGGAACACTGAAGCTTTCTTT. The V and J genes are TRBV19 and TRBJ1-1; no clear D. Trimming left V 6 bases short and J 1 base short, with 9 bases between. Germline values: CDR1 LNHDA, CDR2 SQIVND (reference sequence). CDR3 size: 13 residues.